Each of the 26 T cell receptor beta chains below was sequenced from the same sample in a study of CD8 T cells in ankylosing spondylitis. TCRdb used MiXCR to reprocess the 5' RACE reads, holding one entry per CDR3 protein. The data contain about 17,000 distinct CDR3 sequences, under 8.5% of them singletons. The sequenced sample was blood. Receptor source: a male donor with ankylosing spondylitis or in good health (not recorded which).

The chain links TRBV29-1 to TRBJ2-1, with 12 bases fitting TRBD1. Germline values: CDR1 SQVTM, CDR2 ANQGSEA. The CDR3 covers 15 residues. V gave up 7 bases and J gave up 6 bases; unmatched junction bases: 10. The CDR3 DNA sequence: TGCAGCGCTGACGGGGACAGGGGGCTTGGCAATGAGCAGTTCTTC. Protein sequence: CSADGDRGLGNEQFF.

This clonotype was counted a few times. V and J are TRBV5-6 and TRBJ2-7; no reliable D call. The CDR3 is 13 residues long. The germline CDR1 and CDR2 sequences are SGHDT and YYEEEE. The germline V and J ends were trimmed by 7 bases and 0 bases, with 11 bases remaining between them. The CDR3: CASGLPSSYEQYF. Here the CDR3 DNA reads TGTGCCAGCGGGCTTCCAAGCTCCTACGAGCAGTACTTC.

This clonotype was picked up many times. This CDR3 is CASSGWGEGSEQFF. Here the CDR3 DNA reads TGTGCCAGCAGCGGGTGGGGAGAGGGGAGTGAGCAGTTCTTC. This chain links TRBV9 with TRBJ2-1, with D tentatively TRBD1 or TRBD2 (5 bases each). Germline V gene data show CDR1 as SGDLS and CDR2 as YYNGEE. The germline V and J ends were trimmed by 3 bases and 9 bases, with 16 bases remaining between them. The CDR3 extends over 14 amino acids.

This clonotype was detected a few times. The CDR3 sequence: CASSPGLNNEKLFF. As DNA, the CDR3 is TGTGCCAGCTCACCAGGTCTGAATAATGAAAAACTGTTTTTT. The chain links TRBV18 to TRBJ1-4; no clear D. Germline V gene sequence: CDR1 KGHSH, CDR2 LQKENI. This CDR3 region has 14 residues. The ends were cut back, 2 bases at V and 4 bases at J, with 8 bases in the middle.

The chain carries TRBV7-2 and TRBJ1-4; 7 positions match TRBD1. V shed 6 bases, J shed 8 bases, and the junction held 12 bases outside the gene matches. Germline V CDR1 and CDR2: SGHTA, FQGNSA. This CDR3 region has 15 residues. This chain's CDR3 is CASSWDSATGEKLFF. The CDR3 nucleotides are TGTGCCAGCAGTTGGGACAGCGCAACTGGCGAAAAACTGTTTTTT. The full variable domain, with the rest looked up from reference TRBV7-2 and TRBJ1-4, is GAGVSQSPSNKVTEKGKDVELRCDPISGHTALYWYRQSLGQGLEFLIYFQGNSAPDKSGLPSDRFSAERTGGSVSTLTIQRTQQEDSAVYLCASSWDSATGEKLFFGSGTQLSVL.

The V call is TRBV7-8, the J call TRBJ2-3; 7 nucleotides match TRBD1. The CDR3 totals 15 residues. Germline CDR1 and CDR2: SGHVS and FQNEAQ. Germline trimming cut 6 bases from V and 3 bases from J; bases unmatched to any gene: 9. In DNA form, the CDR3 reads TGTGCCAGCAGGTTGTACAGGGGTTCGACAGATACGCAGTATTTT. Amino acid sequence: CASRLYRGSTDTQYF. The variable domain in full, completed from reference TRBV7-8 and TRBJ2-3, reads GAGVSQSPRYKVAKRGQDVALRCDPISGHVSLFWYQQALGQGPEFLTYFQNEAQLDKSGLPSDRFFAERPEGSVSTLKIQRTQQEDSAVYLCASRLYRGSTDTQYFGPGTRLTVL.

This chain links TRBV11-1 with TRBJ2-3; either TRBD1 or TRBD2 may fit D (5 bases each). Germline CDR1 SGHAT, CDR2 FQDESV (reference sequence). This CDR3 region has 15 residues. V dropped 4 bases and J dropped 2 bases, with 13 bases sitting between them. Here the CDR3 DNA reads TGTGCCAGCAGCTACGCCGGGACGACCACAGATACGCAGTATTTT. Protein: CASSYAGTTTDTQYF.

This clonotype has a count of ten or more. The V gene is TRBV7-3, the J gene TRBJ2-2; 7 bases line up with TRBD1. CDR3 length: 14 residues. The J segment lost 4 bases and the V segment lost 6 bases, leaving 5 bases of the junction unmatched. Germline CDR1 and CDR2: SGHTA and FQGTGA. The CDR3 DNA follows: TGTGCCAGCAGACAGGGGTCGAGCACCGGGGAGCTGTTTTTT. Its translation is CASRQGSSTGELFF.

Ten or more counts support this clonotype. The gene calls are TRBV5-1 and TRBJ2-3, with D unclear. The CDR3 loop spans 15 amino acids. Trimming shortened V by 0 bases and J by 0 bases, and 8 bases separated the two germline ends. CDR1 is SGHRS, CDR2 YFSETQ, per germline. CDR3: CASSLEMHSTDTQYF. Written as DNA, the CDR3 is TGCGCCAGCAGCTTGGAGATGCATAGCACAGATACGCAGTATTTT.

The V call is TRBV29-1, the J call TRBJ1-2; 9 bases line up with TRBD1. The V and J ends lost 7 bases and 5 bases, in that order; junction bases with no gene match: 2. This CDR3 has 11 residues. CDR1 is SQVTM and CDR2 is ANQGSEA in the germline V gene. CDR3 amino acids: CSGGTGYGYTF. The CDR3 DNA follows: TGCAGCGGGGGGACAGGGTATGGCTACACCTTC.

This clonotype has ten or more counts. The chain uses TRBV29-1 and TRBJ2-3; D is possibly TRBD2 (6 bases). Germline V gene sequence: CDR1 SQVTM, CDR2 ANQGSEA. The CDR3 contains 15 residues. The V end was cut by 4 bases, the J end by 4 bases, with 18 bases between. DNA of the CDR3: TGCAGCGTTGGCAGGGAGGCCATTCTTCCAGATACGCAGTATTTT. It translates to CSVGREAILPDTQYF.

This clonotype was counted many times. This chain joins TRBV21-1 and TRBJ2-4; the tabulated D call, TRBD2, remains unverified against the DNA. TRBV21-1 represents a pseudogene. The CDR3 is 15 amino acids. CDR3 region: CASIQGPLGKNIQYF. CDR3 sequence (DNA): TGTGCCAGCATTCAAGGGCCACTGGGCAAAAACATTCAGTACTTC.

The sample holds many counts of this clonotype. The chain recombines TRBV20-1 with TRBJ1-1; 10 bases align to TRBD1. The CDR3 is 13 amino acids. Germline CDR1 is DFQATT and CDR2 is SNEGSKA (reference sequence). J gave up 3 bases and V 6 bases, and 4 bases lay outside the gene matches. The CDR3 loop is CSAGTGADTEAFF. In DNA, the CDR3 is TGCAGTGCGGGGACAGGGGCGGACACTGAAGCTTTCTTT.

The sample holds many counts of this clonotype. The chain uses TRBV28 and TRBJ2-7; D unresolved. Germline CDR1 and CDR2: MDHEN and SYDVKM. The CDR3 has 14 amino acids. Trimming pared 4 bases from V and 1 base from J, leaving 11 bases between. DNA of the CDR3: TGTGCCAGCAGTTCATCTGGGTATTCCTACGAGCAGTACTTC. Its protein product is CASSSSGYSYEQYF.

This clonotype was found many times. The rearrangement uses TRBV6-5 and TRBJ2-7; no clear D gene. CDR1 MNHEY and CDR2 SVGAGI come from the germline V gene. The CDR3 runs 13 residues. Trimming stripped 2 bases from V and 4 bases from J, with 9 bases between. The CDR3 protein is CASSYHAAYEQYF. For the CDR3, the DNA is TGTGCCAGCAGTTACCACGCTGCATACGAGCAGTACTTC.

The sample holds many counts of this clonotype. V and J are TRBV12-3 or TRBV12-4 and TRBJ2-5; TRBD1 matches 7 bases. The J segment lost 7 bases and the V segment lost 5 bases, leaving 10 bases of the junction unmatched. The CDR3 consists of 14 residues. The CDR3 nucleotides are TGTGCCAGCAGTAGCGACAGGGCTTGGGGGACCCAGTACTTC. Translation gives CASSSDRAWGTQYF.

V gene TRBV12-3 or TRBV12-4 combines with J gene TRBJ1-5; 8 positions match TRBD1. This CDR3 has 15 residues. Trimming cost V 6 bases and J 7 bases; bases outside gene matches: 11. The CDR3 spells CASSPRGQGNQPQHF. CDR3 nucleotide sequence: TGTGCCAGCAGCCCCAGGGGGCAGGGTAACCAGCCCCAGCATTTT.

V gene TRBV20-1 combines with J gene TRBJ2-3, with D hard to call. CDR1 DFQATT and CDR2 SNEGSKA come from the germline V gene (reference sequence). CDR3 size: 14 residues. V gave up 0 bases and J gave up 6 bases, with 13 bases separating them. CDR3 loop: CSARDRGWVDTQYF. CDR3 nucleotides: TGCAGTGCTAGAGATCGAGGCTGGGTGGATACGCAGTATTTT.

This clonotype was detected many times. This rearrangement joins TRBV5-1 to TRBJ1-1; D remains ambiguous. Germline CDR1 reads SGHRS; CDR2 reads YFSETQ. This CDR3 region has 14 residues. The ends were cut back, 0 bases at V and 1 base at J, with 7 bases in the middle. CDR3 sequence: CASSLGPGNTEAFF. The CDR3 coding sequence is TGCGCCAGCAGCTTGGGTCCGGGGAACACTGAAGCTTTCTTT.

The chain uses TRBV10-3 and TRBJ2-1, with D unclear. Germline CDR1 ENHRY, CDR2 SYGVKD. The V gene lost 7 bases and the J gene lost 1 base, with 5 bases spanning the gap. The CDR3 extends over 12 amino acids. The CDR3 nucleotides are TGTGCCATCAAGGGTTCCTACAATGAGCAGTTCTTC. Its translation: CAIKGSYNEQFF.

In this sample, this clonotype is medium-sized (0.01 to 0.1%). The V call is TRBV12-3 or TRBV12-4, the J call TRBJ2-2; the D gene is possibly TRBD1 (7 bases). This CDR3 has 15 residues. V lost 2 bases to trimming and J lost 7 bases, with 14 bases between them. CDR3 protein: CASSLQGGPGGELFF. CDR3 nucleotide sequence: TGTGCCAGCAGTTTACAGGGGGGTCCGGGCGGGGAGCTGTTTTTT.

The chain is built from TRBV4-1 and TRBJ2-7; possible D gene TRBD1, 5 bases. CDR3 size: 14 residues. Trimming left V 4 bases short and J 3 bases short, with 13 bases between. CDR1 and CDR2 from the germline V gene are MGHRA and YSYEKL. CDR3 residues: CASSPRASGYEQYV. The CDR3 bases are TGCGCCAGCAGCCCCAGGGCGTCCGGCTACGAGCAGTACGTC.

The chain has TRBV12-3 or TRBV12-4 and TRBJ2-1, with 10 positions matching TRBD2. The CDR3 loop spans 16 amino acids. Germline trimming cut 5 bases from V and 3 bases from J; bases unmatched to any gene: 7. The CDR3 DNA sequence: TGTGCCAGCAGTCCCGGACTAGCGGCGAACTACAATGAGCAGTTCTTC. Amino acids: CASSPGLAANYNEQFF.

At least ten counts were recorded for this clonotype. The chain links TRBV15 to TRBJ2-1; no reliable D call. V shed 0 bases and J shed 4 bases, with 13 bases lying between them. CDR1 is LNHNV and CDR2 is YYDKDF in the germline V gene (reference sequence). The CDR3 is 16 residues long. The CDR3 protein is CATSRDLSPGYNEQFF. CDR3 nucleotide sequence: TGTGCCACCAGCAGAGATTTGAGTCCCGGATACAATGAGCAGTTCTTC.

The chain employs TRBV2 and TRBJ2-2, with TRBD1 identical over 7 bases. The CDR3 sequence is 13 residues long. Germline V gives CDR1 SNHLY, CDR2 FYNNEI. V was clipped by 7 bases and J by 5 bases; unmatched bases: 4. The CDR3 DNA sequence: TGTGCCAGCACAGGGGGTCGGACCGGGGAGCTGTTTTTT. Amino acid sequence: CASTGGRTGELFF.

The CDR3 protein is CASSLRGPGANVLTF. Here the CDR3 DNA reads TGTGCCAGCAGCCTCAGGGGGCCTGGGGCCAACGTCCTGACTTTC. The chain joins TRBV3-1 to TRBJ2-6; 8 bases align to TRBD1. Germline CDR1 and CDR2: LGHDT and YNNKEL (reference sequence). The CDR3 is 15 amino acids. With V trimmed by 4 bases and J by 2 bases, 1 base remained unmatched.